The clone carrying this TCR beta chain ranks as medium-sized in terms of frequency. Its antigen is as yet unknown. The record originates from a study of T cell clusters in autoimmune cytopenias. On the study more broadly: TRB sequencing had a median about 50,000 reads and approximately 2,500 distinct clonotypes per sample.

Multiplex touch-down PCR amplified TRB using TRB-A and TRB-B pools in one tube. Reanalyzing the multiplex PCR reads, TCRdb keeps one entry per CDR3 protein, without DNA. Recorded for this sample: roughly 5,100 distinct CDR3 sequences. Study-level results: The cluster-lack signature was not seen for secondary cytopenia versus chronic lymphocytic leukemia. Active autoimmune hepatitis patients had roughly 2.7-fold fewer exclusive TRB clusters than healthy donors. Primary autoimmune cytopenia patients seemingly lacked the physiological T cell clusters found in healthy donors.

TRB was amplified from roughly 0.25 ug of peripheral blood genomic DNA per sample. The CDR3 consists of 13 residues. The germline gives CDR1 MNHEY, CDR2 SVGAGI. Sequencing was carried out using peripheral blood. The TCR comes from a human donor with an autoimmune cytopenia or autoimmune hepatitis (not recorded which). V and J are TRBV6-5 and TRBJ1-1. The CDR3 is CASQGPGGTEAFF.